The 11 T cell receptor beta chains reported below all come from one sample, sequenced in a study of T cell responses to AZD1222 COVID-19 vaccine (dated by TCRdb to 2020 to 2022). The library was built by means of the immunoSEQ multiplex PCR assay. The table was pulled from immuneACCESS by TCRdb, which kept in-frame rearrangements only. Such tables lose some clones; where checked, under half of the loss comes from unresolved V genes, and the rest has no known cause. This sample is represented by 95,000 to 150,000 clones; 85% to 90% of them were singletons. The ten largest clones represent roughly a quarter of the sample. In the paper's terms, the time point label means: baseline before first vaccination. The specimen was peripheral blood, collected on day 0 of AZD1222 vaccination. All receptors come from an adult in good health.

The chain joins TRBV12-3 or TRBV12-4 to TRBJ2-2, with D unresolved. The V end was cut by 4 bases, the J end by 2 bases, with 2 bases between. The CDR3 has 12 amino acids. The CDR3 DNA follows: TGTGCCAGCAGTTCAAACACCGGGGAGCTGTTTTTT. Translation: CASSSNTGELFF.

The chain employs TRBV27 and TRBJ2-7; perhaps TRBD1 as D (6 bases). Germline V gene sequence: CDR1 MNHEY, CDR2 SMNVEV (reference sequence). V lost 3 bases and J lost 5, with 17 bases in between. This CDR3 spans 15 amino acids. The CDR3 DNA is TGTGCCAGCAGTTTCCGCCTCTCAGGACAGAACGAGCAGTACTTC. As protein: CASSFRLSGQNEQYF.

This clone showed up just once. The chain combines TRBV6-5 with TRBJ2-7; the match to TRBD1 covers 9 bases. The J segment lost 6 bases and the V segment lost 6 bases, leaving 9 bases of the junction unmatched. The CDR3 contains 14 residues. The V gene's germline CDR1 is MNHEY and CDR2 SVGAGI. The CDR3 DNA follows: TGTGCCAGCAGGTTAACAGGGGGCTCTTCCGAGCAGTACTTC. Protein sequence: CASRLTGGSSEQYF.

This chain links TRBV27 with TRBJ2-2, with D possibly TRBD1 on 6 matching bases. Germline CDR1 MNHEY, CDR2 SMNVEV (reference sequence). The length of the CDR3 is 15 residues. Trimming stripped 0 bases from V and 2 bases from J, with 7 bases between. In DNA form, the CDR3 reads TGTGCCAGCAGTTTATCGGACAGTAACACCGGGGAGCTGTTTTTT. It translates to CASSLSDSNTGELFF.

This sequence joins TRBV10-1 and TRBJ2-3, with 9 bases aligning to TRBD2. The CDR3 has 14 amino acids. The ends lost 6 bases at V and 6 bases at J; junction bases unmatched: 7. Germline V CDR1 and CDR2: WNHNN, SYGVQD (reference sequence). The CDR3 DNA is TGCGCCAGCAGGGGAGCGGGGGGCAGGGATACGCAGTATTTT. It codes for CASRGAGGRDTQYF.

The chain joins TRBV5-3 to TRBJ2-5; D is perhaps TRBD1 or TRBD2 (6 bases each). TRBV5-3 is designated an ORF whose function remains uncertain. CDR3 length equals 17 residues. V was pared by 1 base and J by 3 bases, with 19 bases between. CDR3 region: CARSLKAGTRIEETQYF. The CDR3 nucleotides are TGTGCCAGAAGCTTGAAGGCGGGGACAAGGATTGAAGAGACCCAGTACTTC.

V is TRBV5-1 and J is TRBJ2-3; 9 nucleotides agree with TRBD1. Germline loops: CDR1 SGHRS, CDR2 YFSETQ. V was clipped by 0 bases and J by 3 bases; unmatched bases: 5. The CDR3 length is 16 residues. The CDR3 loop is CASSLGFGQGTDTQYF. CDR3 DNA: TGCGCCAGCAGCTTGGGATTCGGACAGGGGACAGATACGCAGTATTTT.

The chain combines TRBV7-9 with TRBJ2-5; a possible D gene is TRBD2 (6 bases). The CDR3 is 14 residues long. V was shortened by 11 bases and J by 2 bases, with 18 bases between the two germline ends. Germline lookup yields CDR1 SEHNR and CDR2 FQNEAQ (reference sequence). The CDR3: CAASGLGEQETQYF. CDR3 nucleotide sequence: TGTGCCGCGTCGGGACTTGGGGAACAAGAGACCCAGTACTTC. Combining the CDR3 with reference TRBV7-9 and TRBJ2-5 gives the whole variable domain DTGVSQNPRHKITKRGQNVTFRCDPISEHNRLYWYRQTLGQGPEFLTYFQNEAQLEKSRLLSDRFSAERPKGSFSTLEIQRTEQGDSAMYLCAASGLGEQETQYFGPGTRLLVL.

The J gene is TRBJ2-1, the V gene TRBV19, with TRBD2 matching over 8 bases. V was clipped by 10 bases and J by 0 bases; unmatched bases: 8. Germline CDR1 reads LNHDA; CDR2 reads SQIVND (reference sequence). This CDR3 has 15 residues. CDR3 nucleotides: TGTGCCACCTCCCGGGGGGGTACCTCCTACAATGAGCAGTTCTTC. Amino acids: CATSRGGTSYNEQFF.

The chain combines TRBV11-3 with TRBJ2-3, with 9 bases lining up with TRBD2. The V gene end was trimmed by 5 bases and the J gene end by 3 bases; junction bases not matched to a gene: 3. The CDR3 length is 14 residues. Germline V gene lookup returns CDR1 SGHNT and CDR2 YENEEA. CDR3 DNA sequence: TGTGCCAGCAGCCCTAGCGGGATGACAGATACGCAGTATTTT. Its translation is CASSPSGMTDTQYF.

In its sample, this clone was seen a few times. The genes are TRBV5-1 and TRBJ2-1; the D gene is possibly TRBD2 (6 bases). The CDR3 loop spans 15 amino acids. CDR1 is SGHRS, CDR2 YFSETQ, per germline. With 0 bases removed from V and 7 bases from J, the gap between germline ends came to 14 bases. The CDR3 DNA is TGCGCCAGCAGCTTGGGGTCTTGGACTACAAATGAGCAGTTCTTC. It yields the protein CASSLGSWTTNEQFF.